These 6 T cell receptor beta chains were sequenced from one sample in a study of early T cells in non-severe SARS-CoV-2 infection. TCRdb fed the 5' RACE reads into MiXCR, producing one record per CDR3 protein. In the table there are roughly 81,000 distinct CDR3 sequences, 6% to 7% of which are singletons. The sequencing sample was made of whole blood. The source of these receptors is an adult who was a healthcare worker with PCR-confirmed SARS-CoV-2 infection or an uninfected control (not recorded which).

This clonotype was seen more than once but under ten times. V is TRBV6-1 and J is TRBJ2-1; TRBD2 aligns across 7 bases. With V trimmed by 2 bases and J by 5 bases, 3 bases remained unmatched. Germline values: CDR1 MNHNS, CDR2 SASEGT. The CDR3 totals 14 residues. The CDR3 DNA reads TGTGCCAGCAGTGAACTAGCGGAACACAATGAGCAGTTCTTC. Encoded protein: CASSELAEHNEQFF.

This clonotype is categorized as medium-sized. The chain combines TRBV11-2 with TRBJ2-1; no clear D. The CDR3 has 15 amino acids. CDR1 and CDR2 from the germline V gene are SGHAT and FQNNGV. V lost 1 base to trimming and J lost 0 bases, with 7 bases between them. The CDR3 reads CASSLGLLSYNEQFF. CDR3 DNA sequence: TGTGCCAGCAGCTTAGGACTTCTCTCCTACAATGAGCAGTTCTTC.

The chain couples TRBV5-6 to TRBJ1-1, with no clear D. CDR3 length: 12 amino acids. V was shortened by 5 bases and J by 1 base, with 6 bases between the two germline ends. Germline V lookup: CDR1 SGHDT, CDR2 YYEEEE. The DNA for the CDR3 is TGTGCCAGCAGACGGAAGAACACTGAAGCTTTCTTT. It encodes CASRRKNTEAFF.

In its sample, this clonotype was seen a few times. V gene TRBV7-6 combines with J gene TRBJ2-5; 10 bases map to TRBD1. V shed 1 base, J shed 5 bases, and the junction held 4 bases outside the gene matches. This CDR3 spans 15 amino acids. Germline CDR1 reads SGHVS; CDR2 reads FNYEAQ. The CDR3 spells CASSLGQGAGETQYF. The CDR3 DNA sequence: TGTGCCAGCAGCTTAGGACAGGGGGCAGGGGAGACCCAGTACTTC. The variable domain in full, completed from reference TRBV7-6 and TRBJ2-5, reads GAGVSQSPRYKVTKRGQDVALRCDPISGHVSLYWYRQALGQGPEFLTYFNYEAQQDKSGLPNDRFSAERPEGSISTLTIQRTEQRDSAMYRCASSLGQGAGETQYFGPGTRLLVL.

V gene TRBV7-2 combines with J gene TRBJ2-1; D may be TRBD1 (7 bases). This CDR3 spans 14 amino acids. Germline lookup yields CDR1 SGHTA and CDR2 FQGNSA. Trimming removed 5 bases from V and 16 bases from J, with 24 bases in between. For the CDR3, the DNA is TGTGCCAGCAGCACTGGGGGGAATGGACAGGTTCTATTCTTC. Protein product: CASSTGGNGQVLFF.

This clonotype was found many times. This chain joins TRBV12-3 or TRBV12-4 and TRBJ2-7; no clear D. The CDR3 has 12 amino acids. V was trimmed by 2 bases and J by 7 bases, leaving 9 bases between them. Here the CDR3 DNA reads TGTGCCAGCAGTTTATTGAGGCGGGAGCAGTACTTC. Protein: CASSLLRREQYF.